This TCR beta chain is drawn from a study of vaccination effects on CD4 cells after COVID-19. Overall study results and limits: Missing from the study were early post-infection timepoints, and its convalescent patients were few.

CD4+ T cells were isolated after about eleven days of culture. Vaccinees lacked prior SARS-CoV-2 infection and tested negative for nucleocapsid antibodies. With 5 bases removed from V and 9 bases from J, the gap between germline ends came to 14 bases. The CDR3 contains 13 residues. As concerns this clone: Its target is not known.

Using immunoSEQ multiplex PCR, the repertoire was profiled, and TCRdb retains in-frame clones only, with some absent. The table lists around 60,000 clones, 70% to 80% of them singletons. This TCR was sampled from a human donor who received a COVID-19 vaccine. The sequencing here drew on CD4+ T cells from PBMCs cultured without peptide, taken before COVID-19 vaccination. The rearrangement joins TRBV12-3 or TRBV12-4 to TRBJ1-3; possibly TRBD1 for D (5 bases). The DNA for the CDR3 is TGTGCCAGCAGTAAGACAGCTCTAGGCACCATATATTTT. This codes for CASSKTALGTIYF.